The clone carrying this TCR beta chain was detected only a few times. Its target is unknown. Quantitative 5'-RACE with molecular barcodes generated TCR beta libraries. TCRdb redid the calling of the 5' RACE reads with MiXCR, one entry per CDR3 protein. The table has 670,000 or so distinct CDR3 sequences, around 20% seen once. This record belongs to a study of CD8 T cells in ankylosing spondylitis. Study findings and constraints: Characteristic of ankylosing spondylitis blood, it appeared, was a TCR beta motif comprising several highly homologous variants.

Between the trimmed V and J ends, which lost 2 bases and 6 bases, there was a span of 14 bases. This CDR3 is built from 16 residues. The chain links TRBV12-3 or TRBV12-4 to TRBJ1-6; D uncertain. The sequenced material came from blood, either unsorted or a sorted T cell fraction (not recorded which). The sequence was obtained from a male donor with ankylosing spondylitis. The CDR3 DNA follows: TGTGCCAGCAGTTTAAGGGCTGGCGGCTTTAATTCACCCCTCCACTTT. As protein: CASSLRAGGFNSPLHF.